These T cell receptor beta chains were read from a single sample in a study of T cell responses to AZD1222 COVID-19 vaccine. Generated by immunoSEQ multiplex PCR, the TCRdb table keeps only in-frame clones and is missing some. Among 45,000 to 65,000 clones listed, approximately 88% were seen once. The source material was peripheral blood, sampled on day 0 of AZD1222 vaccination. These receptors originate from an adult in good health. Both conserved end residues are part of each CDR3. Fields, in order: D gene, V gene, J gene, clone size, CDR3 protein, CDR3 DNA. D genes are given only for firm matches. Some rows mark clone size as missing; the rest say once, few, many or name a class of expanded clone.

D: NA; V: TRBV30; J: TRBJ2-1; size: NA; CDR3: CAWMRNINSDEQFF; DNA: TGTGCCTGGATGAGAAACATTAATTCGGATGAGCAGTTCTTC
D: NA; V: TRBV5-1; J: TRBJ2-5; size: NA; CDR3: CASSLMRVEETQYF; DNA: TGCGCCAGCAGCTTAATGAGGGTCGAAGAGACCCAGTACTTC
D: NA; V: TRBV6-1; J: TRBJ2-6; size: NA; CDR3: CASSEGRVSGANVLTF; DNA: TGTGCCAGCAGTGAGGGCAGGGTCTCTGGGGCCAACGTCCTGACTTTC
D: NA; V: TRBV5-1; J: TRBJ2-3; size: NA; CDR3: CASSIQQAATDTQYF; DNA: TGCGCCAGCAGCATCCAACAGGCTGCCACAGATACGCAGTATTTT
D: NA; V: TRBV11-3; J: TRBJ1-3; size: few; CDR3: CASSLSSSAGNTIYF; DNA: TGTGCCAGCAGCTTGAGCTCCTCCGCTGGAAACACCATATATTTT
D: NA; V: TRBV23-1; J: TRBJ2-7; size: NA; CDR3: CASRTGRLYEQYF; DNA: TGCGCCAGCAGGACGGGAAGACTCTACGAGCAGTACTTC
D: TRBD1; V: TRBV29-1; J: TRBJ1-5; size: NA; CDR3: CSVILQGGQPQHF; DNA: TGCAGCGTCATCCTACAGGGGGGCCAGCCCCAGCATTTT
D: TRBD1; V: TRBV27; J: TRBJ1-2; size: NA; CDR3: CASAPTGGAYGYTF; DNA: TGTGCCAGCGCCCCGACAGGGGGCGCGTATGGCTACACCTTC
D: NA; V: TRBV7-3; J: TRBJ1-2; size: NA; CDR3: CASSFGAPSRGGYTF; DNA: TGTGCCAGCAGCTTCGGGGCCCCTAGCAGGGGTGGCTACACCTTC
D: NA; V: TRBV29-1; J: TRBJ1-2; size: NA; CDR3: CSVSPNYGYTF; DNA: TGCAGCGTATCACCCAACTATGGCTACACCTTC
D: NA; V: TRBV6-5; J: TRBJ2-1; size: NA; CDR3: CASSRDGEQFF; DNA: TGTGCCAGCAGCCGGGATGGTGAGCAGTTCTTC
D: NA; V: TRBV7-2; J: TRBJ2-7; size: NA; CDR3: CASSKSGSRNEQYF; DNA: TGTGCCAGCAGTAAATCCGGGAGCCGAAACGAGCAGTACTTC
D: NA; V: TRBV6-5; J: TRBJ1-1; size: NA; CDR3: CASKGDVNTEAFF; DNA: TGTGCCAGCAAGGGGGATGTGAACACTGAAGCTTTCTTT
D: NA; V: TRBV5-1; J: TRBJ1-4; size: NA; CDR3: CASSLERPNEKLFF; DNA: TGCGCCAGCAGCTTGGAAAGGCCAAATGAAAAACTGTTTTTT
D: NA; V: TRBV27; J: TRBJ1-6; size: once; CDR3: CASSVTRRNSPLHF; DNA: TGTGCCAGCAGTGTGACGAGGAGGAATTCACCCCTCCACTTT
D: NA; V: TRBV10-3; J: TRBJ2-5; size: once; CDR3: CAISTAQETQYF; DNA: TGTGCCATCAGTACAGCCCAAGAGACCCAGTACTTC
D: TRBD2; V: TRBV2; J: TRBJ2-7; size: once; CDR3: CASNPGTSYFYEQYF; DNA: TGTGCCAGCAATCCCGGGACTAGCTATTTCTACGAGCAGTACTTC
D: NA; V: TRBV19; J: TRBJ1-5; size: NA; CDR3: CASSIAVRQSNQPQHF; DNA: TGTGCCAGTAGTATTGCGGTCCGACAAAGCAATCAGCCCCAGCATTTT
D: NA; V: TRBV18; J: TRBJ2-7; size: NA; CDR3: CASSSNYEQYF; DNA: TGTGCCAGCTCTTCCAATTACGAGCAGTACTTC
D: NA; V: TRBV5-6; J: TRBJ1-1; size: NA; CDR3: CASSLFWVGGRNTEAFF; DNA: TGTGCCAGCAGCTTGTTTTGGGTCGGGGGGCGGAACACTGAAGCTTTCTTT
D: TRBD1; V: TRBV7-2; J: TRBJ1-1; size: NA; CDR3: CASSRTGGFENTEAFF; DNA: TGTGCCAGCAGTCGGACAGGGGGCTTCGAGAACACTGAAGCTTTCTTT
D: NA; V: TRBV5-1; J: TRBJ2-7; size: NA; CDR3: CASSLLAGIYEQYF; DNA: TGCGCCAGCAGCTTGCTGGCAGGGATCTACGAGCAGTACTTC
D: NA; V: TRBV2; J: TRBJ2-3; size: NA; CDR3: CASRLRGGTDTQYF; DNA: TGTGCCAGCAGGCTGCGGGGAGGTACAGATACGCAGTATTTT
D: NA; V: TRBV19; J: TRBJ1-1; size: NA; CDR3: CASSLGSEAFF; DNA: TGTGCCAGTAGTCTGGGAAGTGAAGCTTTCTTT
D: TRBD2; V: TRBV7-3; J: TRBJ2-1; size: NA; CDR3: CASSQTSGFQWGEQFF; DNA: TGTGCCAGCAGCCAGACTAGCGGGTTTCAATGGGGTGAGCAGTTCTTC
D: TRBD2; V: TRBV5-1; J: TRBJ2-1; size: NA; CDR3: CASSSGLAGPNEQFF; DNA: TGCGCCAGCAGCTCGGGACTAGCGGGACCCAATGAGCAGTTCTTC
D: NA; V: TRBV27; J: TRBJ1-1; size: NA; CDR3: CASSAARPRETEAFF; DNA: TGTGCCAGCAGCGCCGCAAGACCGAGGGAGACTGAAGCTTTCTTT
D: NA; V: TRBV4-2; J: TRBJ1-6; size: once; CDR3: CASSQEVQDSPLHF; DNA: TGTGCCAGCAGCCAAGAGGTACAGGATTCACCCCTCCACTTT
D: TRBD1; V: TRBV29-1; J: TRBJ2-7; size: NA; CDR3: CSVGDSEQYF; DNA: TGCAGCGTTGGGGACAGCGAGCAGTACTTC
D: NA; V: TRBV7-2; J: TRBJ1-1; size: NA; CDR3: CASSLAQEGPEAFF; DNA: TGTGCCAGCAGCTTAGCGCAGGAGGGCCCTGAAGCTTTCTTT
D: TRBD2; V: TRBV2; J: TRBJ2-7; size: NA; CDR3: CASSASGRPPYEQYF; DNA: TGTGCCAGCAGTGCTAGCGGGAGGCCCCCCTACGAGCAGTACTTC
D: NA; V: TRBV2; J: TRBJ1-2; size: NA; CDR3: CASRQSAGPYGYTF; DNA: TGTGCCAGCAGGCAATCGGCAGGACCCTATGGCTACACCTTC